What follows are 15 T cell receptor beta chains derived from one specimen sequenced in a study of shared clonotypes between healthy human individuals. Repertoires were generated with immunoSEQ multiplex PCR, while TCRdb's copy carries only in-frame clones and drops some. The data show about 2.5 million clones, around 90% seen once. The sample taken for sequencing was naive CD4+ T cells from PBMCs. The sample's subset: CD45RA+ positively selected. These receptors were collected from a man in his late teens or twenties in good health. Some clones in this sample may be carry-over from other donors' samples.

The chain joins TRBV14 to TRBJ2-7; tentative D call: TRBD1 (6 bases). The germline CDR1 and CDR2 sequences are SGHDN and FVKESK. The CDR3 runs to 15 residues. The V gene lost 2 bases and the J gene lost 8 bases, with 19 bases spanning the gap. The CDR3 bases are TGTGCCAGCAGCCAAACAGGGAGTGGTGTGCTAAAGCAGTACTTC. Translating it yields CASSQTGSGVLKQYF.

The chain has TRBV7-9 and TRBJ1-1; unclear D gene. CDR1 and CDR2 from the germline V gene are SEHNR and FQNEAQ (reference sequence). V shed 6 bases and J shed 1 base, with 18 bases lying between them. The CDR3 runs 16 residues. The CDR3: CASRRLGAGTNTEAFF. CDR3 coding DNA: TGTGCCAGCAGACGTTTAGGTGCAGGTACGAACACTGAAGCTTTCTTT.

In its sample, this clone was seen once. This chain connects TRBV5-1 to TRBJ1-1, with unresolved D. The CDR3 covers 15 residues. Trimming pared 1 base from V and 1 base from J, leaving 11 bases between. Germline values: CDR1 SGHRS, CDR2 YFSETQ. CDR3 sequence: CASSLRIDQNTEAFF. CDR3 nucleotides: TGCGCCAGCAGCTTGAGAATAGACCAGAACACTGAAGCTTTCTTT.

Notes on this clone: This sample includes further DNA sequences coding for the same CDR3. The chain combines TRBV5-1 with TRBJ1-1; the D gene is possibly TRBD1 (5 bases). V lost 0 bases and J 5 bases, leaving 5 bases between the germline ends. The CDR3 is made up of 12 amino acids. Germline V gene lookup returns CDR1 SGHRS and CDR2 YFSETQ. The CDR3 protein is CASSLDRTEAFF. CDR3 nucleotide sequence: TGCGCCAGCAGCTTGGACAGGACTGAAGCTTTCTTT.

The chain recombines TRBV27 with TRBJ2-7; a weak D match, TRBD1 (5 bases). CDR1 and CDR2 (germline): MNHEY, SMNVEV (reference sequence). The CDR3 is 14 amino acids. Trimming took 6 bases from V and 4 from J, leaving 16 bases between them. This CDR3 reads CASSTYPGIYEQYF. CDR3 DNA: TGTGCCAGCAGCACCTATCCAGGGATATACGAGCAGTACTTC.

This clone was seen a single time. The CDR3 DNA reads TGTGCCAGCAGCAAAGTAGCGAGACAGGGTAACTATGGCTACACCTTC. Residues: CASSKVARQGNYGYTF. This chain connects TRBV21-1 to TRBJ1-2; TRBD1 was called by the table and not checked on the DNA. TRBV21-1 is annotated as a pseudogene. The CDR3 sequence is 16 residues long.

The rearrangement joins TRBV9 to TRBJ2-1, with 9 bases fitting TRBD1. Trimming removed 5 bases from V and 7 bases from J; junction bases left unmatched: 10. Germline CDR1 reads SGDLS; CDR2 reads YYNGEE. The CDR3 loop spans 15 amino acids. This chain's CDR3 is CASRGPGTGINEQFF. In DNA, the CDR3 is TGTGCCAGCAGAGGACCCGGGACAGGGATAAATGAGCAGTTCTTC.

The rearrangement uses TRBV7-9 and TRBJ2-3; 7 positions match TRBD1. Germline trimming cut 4 bases from V and 9 bases from J; bases unmatched to any gene: 7. CDR1 SEHNR and CDR2 FQNEAQ come from the germline V gene (reference sequence). The CDR3 contains 13 residues. The CDR3 DNA reads TGTGCCAGCAGCTACGGGGACAGAGGAACGCAGTATTTT. It encodes CASSYGDRGTQYF.

This chain connects TRBV6-6 to TRBJ1-5, with 9 bases matching TRBD1. The germline gives CDR1 MNHNY, CDR2 SVGAGI (reference sequence). The trim removed 6 bases at V and 5 bases at J, leaving 8 bases unmatched. The length of the CDR3 is 15 residues. The DNA of the CDR3 is TGTGCCAGCAGACTACGGGACAGGGTCGATCAGCCCCAGCATTTT. This translates into CASRLRDRVDQPQHF.

This chain uses TRBV6-5 with TRBJ1-2; D gene unclear. The CDR3 consists of 15 residues. Germline V CDR1 and CDR2: MNHEY, SVGAGI. The V and J ends lost 3 bases and 8 bases respectively, with 19 bases between them. Here the CDR3 DNA reads TGTGCCAGCAGTTATTTCGGGGAAGAATGGGGAGGCTACACCTTC. It specifies CASSYFGEEWGGYTF.

The CDR3 nucleotides read TGTGCCAGCAGTGAATATCGGCAGACCTCTGGAAACACCATATATTTT. This translates into CASSEYRQTSGNTIYF. The V gene is TRBV25-1, the J gene TRBJ1-3, with D uncertain. Germline V lookup: CDR1 MGHDK, CDR2 SYGVNS. This CDR3 spans 16 amino acids. V gave up 0 bases and J gave up 0 bases, with 9 bases separating them.

The gene calls are TRBV7-2 and TRBJ1-4; D unclear. Trimming left V 2 bases short and J 8 bases short, with 3 bases between. This CDR3 is built from 11 residues. The germline V gene encodes CDR1 SGHTA and CDR2 FQGNSA. The CDR3 sequence: CASSLTEKLFF. The CDR3 coding sequence is TGTGCCAGCAGCTTAACCGAAAAACTGTTTTTT. The variable domain in full, completed from reference TRBV7-2 and TRBJ1-4, reads GAGVSQSPSNKVTEKGKDVELRCDPISGHTALYWYRQSLGQGLEFLIYFQGNSAPDKSGLPSDRFSAERTGGSVSTLTIQRTQQEDSAVYLCASSLTEKLFFGSGTQLSVL.

The genes are TRBV4-1 and TRBJ2-2; D is tentatively TRBD1 or TRBD2 (5 bases each). This CDR3 region has 16 residues. Per germline, CDR1 MGHRA and CDR2 YSYEKL. V was shortened by 1 base and J by 0 bases, with 9 bases between the two germline ends. The CDR3 nucleotides are TGCGCCAGCAGCCAAGTGGGGACCGCGAACACCGGGGAGCTGTTTTTT. Amino acid sequence: CASSQVGTANTGELFF.

The V and J genes are TRBV11-2 and TRBJ1-4; D ambiguous. This CDR3 has 16 amino acids. Germline CDR1 and CDR2: SGHAT and FQNNGV. Trimming removed 0 bases at V and 3 bases at J, with 11 bases between. The CDR3 region has the DNA TGTGCCAGCAGCTTAGATGGGGTCGCAGCTAATGAAAAACTGTTTTTT. As protein: CASSLDGVAANEKLFF. The full variable domain, its missing parts supplied by reference TRBV11-2 and TRBJ1-4, is EAGVAQSPRYKIIEKRQSVAFWCNPISGHATLYWYQQILGQGPKLLIQFQNNGVVDDSQLPKDRFSAERLKGVDSTLKIQPAKLEDSAVYLCASSLDGVAANEKLFFGSGTQLSVL.

The V gene is TRBV29-1, the J gene TRBJ2-1; perhaps TRBD2 as D (6 bases). The germline gives CDR1 SQVTM, CDR2 ANQGSEA. V was trimmed by 2 bases and J by 9 bases, leaving 11 bases between them. The CDR3 loop spans 12 amino acids. CDR3 sequence (DNA): TGCAGCGTTGAACGGGAGTCGCTTGAGCAGTTCTTC. Translation gives CSVERESLEQFF.